The T cell receptor (beta chain) described here comes from a study of T cell responses to AZD1222 COVID-19 vaccine. Some clones are missing from TCRdb's copy, which holds only in-frame ones; the method was immunoSEQ multiplex PCR. In the table there are about 110,000 clones, about 92% of which are singletons. Trimming removed 6 bases from V and 0 bases from J, with 12 bases in between. Germline-derived CDR1 and CDR2 are MNHEY and SVGAGI. The CDR3 is 15 residues long. This clonotype was sampled from an adult who received the AZD1222 COVID-19 vaccine. This chain uses TRBV6-5 with TRBJ1-5, with unresolved D. The material sequenced was peripheral blood, taken 28 days after the second AZD1222 dose. CDR3 bases: TGTGCCAGCAGAGGCACAGACTATAGCAATCAGCCCCAGCATTTT. Protein: CASRGTDYSNQPQHF.